A single sample is the source of the 16 T cell receptor beta chains below, sequenced in a study of blood T cell repertoires in COVID-19 (TCRdb year 2020). The protocol used for the library was the immunoSEQ multiplex PCR assay. TCRdb provides this immuneACCESS table in a form limited to in-frame rearrangements. Some clones are lacking; in checked studies, under half of them reflect an unresolved V gene, and why the rest are absent is not known. This sample has approximately 160,000 clones in its table, and about 81% of those were observed once. About 19% of the sample lies in the top ten. Sequencing was done on a sample of peripheral blood. These TCRs come from a woman older than 75 with acute or convalescent COVID-19.

As for this clone: Other DNA sequences in this sample translate to the same CDR3. The chain links TRBV10-1 to TRBJ2-7, with 10 bases lining up with TRBD2. The germline CDR1 and CDR2 sequences are WNHNN and SYGVQD (reference sequence). Losses at the gene ends were 3 bases for V and 3 bases for J; bases not matched to a gene: 2. This CDR3 contains 14 residues. CDR3: CASSESGRDYEQYF. CDR3 nucleotides: TGCGCCAGCAGTGAAAGCGGGAGGGACTACGAGCAGTACTTC.

The rearrangement joins TRBV14 to TRBJ1-6; unclear D gene. V lost 3 bases and J lost 7, with 13 bases in between. The germline gives CDR1 SGHDN, CDR2 FVKESK. The length of the CDR3 is 15 residues. CDR3 region: CASSQFITENSPLHF. CDR3 bases: TGTGCCAGCAGCCAGTTCATCACGGAGAATTCACCCCTCCACTTT. The full variable domain, rest sourced from reference TRBV14 and TRBJ1-6, is EAGVTQFPSHSVIEKGQTVTLRCDPISGHDNLYWYRRVMGKEIKFLLHFVKESKQDESGMPNNRFLAERTGGTYSTLKVQPAELEDSGVYFCASSQFITENSPLHFGNGTRLTVT.

The chain employs TRBV28 and TRBJ2-5; TRBD2 is a possible D gene (6 bases). CDR1 and CDR2 from the germline V gene are MDHEN and SYDVKM. This CDR3 comprises 14 residues. Trimming took off 3 bases at V and 5 bases at J, with 13 bases between the two ends. In nucleotides, the CDR3 is TGTGCCAGCAGTTTTTGGAGGGCCCGGGAGACCCAGTACTTC. Amino acids: CASSFWRARETQYF. The entire variable domain, with the rest obtained from reference TRBV28 and TRBJ2-5, is as follows: DVKVTQSSRYLVKRTGEKVFLECVQDMDHENMFWYRQDPGLGLRLIYFSYDVKMKEKGDIPEGYSVSREKKERFSLILESASTNQTSMYLCASSFWRARETQYFGPGTRLLVL.

V is TRBV19 and J is TRBJ2-2, with TRBD2 identical over 8 bases. The V and J ends lost 5 bases and 8 bases, in that order; junction bases with no gene match: 13. Per germline, CDR1 LNHDA and CDR2 SQIVND (reference sequence). The CDR3 runs to 16 residues. The CDR3: CASSSQAGVTRGELFF. DNA of the CDR3: TGTGCCAGTAGTTCTCAAGCGGGAGTGACGAGGGGGGAGCTGTTTTTT.

In this sample, this clone turned up a few times. CDR3 region: CASSFLREYGYTF. In nucleotides, the CDR3 is TGTGCCAGCAGCTTCCTCAGGGAATATGGCTACACCTTC. The rearrangement links TRBV7-9 to TRBJ1-2, with a tentative D call TRBD1 (5 bases). The germline gives CDR1 SEHNR, CDR2 FQNEAQ (reference sequence). This CDR3 contains 13 residues. Trimming stripped 3 bases from V and 5 bases from J, with 10 bases between.

This chain uses TRBV19 with TRBJ1-2; 7 bases agree with TRBD1. CDR3 size: 14 residues. J lost 3 bases, V lost 6 bases, and 7 bases had no gene match. Germline CDR1 is LNHDA and CDR2 is SQIVND (reference sequence). The DNA for the CDR3 is TGTGCCAGTAGCCGCAAAGGACAGGACTATGGCTACACCTTC. It codes for CASSRKGQDYGYTF.

V is TRBV10-3 and J is TRBJ1-4, with no clear D. V lost 5 bases and J 5 bases, leaving 9 bases between the germline ends. This CDR3 is 13 amino acids long. From germline, CDR1 is ENHRY and CDR2 SYGVKD. This chain's CDR3 is CAISPLPNEKLFF. The CDR3 DNA reads TGTGCCATCAGTCCGCTACCCAATGAAAAACTGTTTTTT.

This clone was counted once. This chain connects TRBV5-4 to TRBJ1-1; 7 positions match TRBD1. The germline V gene has CDR1 SGHNT and CDR2 YYREEE (reference sequence). The ends lost 2 bases at V and 0 bases at J; junction bases unmatched: 7. This CDR3 is built from 16 residues. CDR3 sequence: CASSFTQGGMNTEAFF. The DNA for the CDR3 is TGTGCCAGCAGCTTTACTCAGGGGGGCATGAACACTGAAGCTTTCTTT.

The table lists this clone with a few counts. The J gene is TRBJ2-2, the V gene TRBV7-2, with TRBD2 matching 11 bases. This CDR3 contains 16 residues. The ends lost 1 base at V and 6 bases at J; junction bases unmatched: 4. In germline, CDR1 is SGHTA, CDR2 FQGNSA. CDR3 DNA sequence: TGTGCCAGCAGCTTAGGGTTAGCGGGAGGGTCCGGGGAGCTGTTTTTT. Amino acids: CASSLGLAGGSGELFF.

The chain links TRBV7-2 to TRBJ1-4, with a tentative D call TRBD1 (5 bases). This CDR3 has 14 residues. The V and J ends lost 5 bases and 4 bases respectively, with 11 bases between them. Germline V gene sequence: CDR1 SGHTA, CDR2 FQGNSA. CDR3 in DNA: TGTGCCAGCAGCAAACAGGCGAATAATGAAAAACTGTTTTTT. Amino acid sequence: CASSKQANNEKLFF.

This clone was observed a few times. The genes are TRBV5-6 and TRBJ2-3, with 12 bases identical to TRBD2. The germline V gene has CDR1 SGHDT and CDR2 YYEEEE. The CDR3 covers 17 residues. V dropped 4 bases and J dropped 4; count of bases not matched to a gene: 10. The CDR3 here is CASSVRLAGDIADTQYF. The CDR3 DNA reads as TGTGCCAGCAGCGTCAGACTAGCGGGAGATATCGCAGATACGCAGTATTTT. The full variable domain, its missing parts supplied by reference TRBV5-6 and TRBJ2-3, is DAGVTQSPTHLIKTRGQQVTLRCSPKSGHDTVSWYQQALGQGPQFIFQYYEEEERQRGNFPDRFSGHQFPNYSSELNVNALLLGDSALYLCASSVRLAGDIADTQYFGPGTRLTVL.

This chain joins TRBV10-3 and TRBJ2-3, with TRBD1 identical over 7 bases. The CDR3 totals 14 residues. Germline V CDR1 and CDR2: ENHRY, SYGVKD. Losses at the gene ends were 5 bases for V and 4 bases for J; bases not matched to a gene: 6. For the CDR3, the DNA is TGTGCCATCAGTTCACAGGGGCGGGCAGATACGCAGTATTTT. Translating it yields CAISSQGRADTQYF.

The V and J genes are TRBV5-1 and TRBJ2-1; D is perhaps TRBD2 (7 bases). The CDR3 has 15 residues. Germline values: CDR1 SGHRS, CDR2 YFSETQ. The V and J ends lost 0 bases and 10 bases respectively, with 17 bases between them. The CDR3 is CASSLAASGTLEQFF. The CDR3 DNA reads TGCGCCAGCAGCTTGGCCGCGAGCGGGACACTAGAGCAGTTCTTC. The full variable domain, completed using reference TRBV5-1 and TRBJ2-1, is KAGVTQTPRYLIKTRGQQVTLSCSPISGHRSVSWYQQTPGQGLQFLFEYFSETQRNKGNFPGRFSGRQFSNSRSEMNVSTLELGDSALYLCASSLAASGTLEQFFGPGTRLTVL.

The rearrangement uses TRBV5-4 and TRBJ1-2, with TRBD1 matching 10 bases. Germline loops: CDR1 SGHNT, CDR2 YYREEE (reference sequence). J was trimmed by 3 bases and V by 4 bases; bases with no gene match: 6. The length of the CDR3 is 15 residues. DNA of the CDR3: TGTGCCAGCAGCCCTCGACAGGGGGCCGACTATGGCTACACCTTC. Translated, it gives CASSPRQGADYGYTF.

The genes are TRBV3-1 (or the pseudogene TRBV3-2) and TRBJ1-2; no reliable D call. Germline V gene lookup returns CDR1 LGHDT and CDR2 YNNKEL (reference sequence). The CDR3 has 12 amino acids. Trimming removed 3 bases at V and 7 bases at J, with 9 bases between. The CDR3 DNA is TGTGCCAGCAGCCACCCGAGGAGTGGCTACACCTTC. This translates into CASSHPRSGYTF.

Only one count was recorded for this clone. This chain connects TRBV29-1 to TRBJ2-3; 9 bases map to TRBD1. The CDR3 runs 15 residues. The V gene's germline CDR1 is SQVTM and CDR2 ANQGSEA. V shed 7 bases, J shed 3 bases, and the junction held 11 bases outside the gene matches. The CDR3 is CSAAPFGQGTDTQYF. The CDR3, as DNA: TGCAGCGCCGCGCCCTTCGGACAGGGGACAGATACGCAGTATTTT.